Presented here are 27 T cell receptor beta chains from one specimen sequenced in a study of shared clonotypes between healthy human individuals. Sequencing was performed with immunoSEQ multiplex PCR; in TCRdb, only in-frame clones are kept and a portion is missing. The table shows 2 million to 2.5 million clones, with 93% occurring only once. Sequenced: naive CD4+ T cells from PBMCs. This sample's subset: CD45RA+ positively selected. Receptors originate from a man aged 18 to 30 in good health. Some clones in this sample may be carry-over from other donors' samples.

This chain connects TRBV30 to TRBJ1-1; no definite D call. The germline V gene has CDR1 GTSNPN and CDR2 SVGIG (reference sequence). Trimming left V 0 bases short and J 1 base short, with 6 bases between. The CDR3 runs to 13 residues. CDR3 sequence reads: CAWSVGKNTEAFF. CDR3 sequence (DNA): TGTGCCTGGAGTGTAGGCAAGAACACTGAAGCTTTCTTT.

This rearrangement joins TRBV30 to TRBJ2-5; D could derive from TRBD1 or TRBD2 (5 bases each). CDR1 is GTSNPN and CDR2 is SVGIG in the germline V gene (reference sequence). Trimming stripped 0 bases from V and 4 bases from J, with 27 bases between. CDR3 length: 19 amino acids. The CDR3 is CAWSVWPASLGTRSETQYF. The DNA for the CDR3 is TGTGCCTGGAGTGTATGGCCAGCGTCATTAGGGACCCGATCAGAGACCCAGTACTTC. The entire variable domain, with the rest obtained from reference TRBV30 and TRBJ2-5, is as follows: SQTIHQWPATLVQPVGSPLSLECTVEGTSNPNLYWYRQAAGRGLQLLFYSVGIGQISSEVPQNLSASRPQDRQFILSSKKLLLSDSGFYLCAWSVWPASLGTRSETQYFGPGTRLLVL.

This clone was recorded once. V gene TRBV27 combines with J gene TRBJ2-1, with 8 nucleotides matching TRBD2. This CDR3 spans 16 amino acids. V shed 5 bases and J 2 bases; nucleotides not matched to a gene: 8. Germline CDR1 is MNHEY and CDR2 is SMNVEV (reference sequence). The CDR3 reads CASSGIAGTTYNEQFF. For the CDR3, the DNA is TGTGCCAGCAGTGGAATAGCGGGGACCACCTACAATGAGCAGTTCTTC.

This clone has only one observation. The chain combines TRBV28 with TRBJ2-7, with 9 bases identical to TRBD1. Germline CDR1 is MDHEN and CDR2 is SYDVKM. The V gene end was trimmed by 6 bases and the J gene end by 3 bases; junction bases not matched to a gene: 6. The CDR3 covers 14 residues. The CDR3 region is CASSPRTGVYEQYF. CDR3 DNA sequence: TGTGCCAGCAGCCCCCGGACAGGGGTCTACGAGCAGTACTTC.

The chain couples TRBV7-9 to TRBJ1-2, with D hard to call. Germline loops: CDR1 SEHNR, CDR2 FQNEAQ (reference sequence). This CDR3 is 14 amino acids long. The V end lost 4 bases, the J end lost 6 bases, and 15 bases lay between the germline ends. This chain's CDR3 is CASSSDPPPDGYTF. The CDR3, as DNA: TGTGCCAGCAGCTCTGACCCTCCTCCGGATGGCTACACCTTC.

The rearrangement links TRBV13 to TRBJ2-1, with 12 bases aligning to TRBD2. Germline assignment: CDR1 PRHDT and CDR2 FYEKMQ (reference sequence). V lost 4 bases to trimming and J lost 0 bases; unmatched junction nucleotides: 7. The CDR3 consists of 18 residues. The CDR3 nucleotides are TGTGCCAGCAGCTCCCGGACTAGCGGGACGAGCTCCTACAATGAGCAGTTCTTC. It is translated as CASSSRTSGTSSYNEQFF.

V gene TRBV10-3 combines with J gene TRBJ2-3; TRBD2 aligns across 9 bases. Germline values: CDR1 ENHRY, CDR2 SYGVKD. Trimming at V came to 11 bases and at J to 10 bases, leaving 16 bases not matched to a gene. CDR3 length: 14 amino acids. CDR3 nucleotide sequence: TGTGCCTCCTCGGATAGGCGGGAGGGGGAGGCGCAGTATTTT. Amino acids: CASSDRREGEAQYF.

Details on this clone: Distinct nucleotide sequences in the sample also encode this CDR3. This CDR3 reads CASRTPGQGSYEQYF. DNA for the CDR3: TGTGCCAGCAGGACCCCGGGACAGGGGTCCTACGAGCAGTACTTC. J is TRBJ2-7 and V is TRBV6-1; the match to TRBD1 covers 10 bases. The J segment lost 1 base and the V segment lost 6 bases, leaving 6 bases of the junction unmatched. CDR3 size: 15 residues. From germline, CDR1 is MNHNS and CDR2 SASEGT.

This rearrangement joins TRBV28 to TRBJ1-6; unclear D gene. Deletions cut 5 bases from V and 8 bases from J, with 16 bases between. Per germline, CDR1 MDHEN and CDR2 SYDVKM. This CDR3 is built from 15 residues. This chain's CDR3 is CASSDQAYGYSPLHF. Here the CDR3 DNA reads TGTGCCAGCAGTGATCAGGCTTACGGTTATTCACCCCTCCACTTT.

This sequence joins TRBV6-7 and TRBJ2-3; perhaps TRBD2 as D (6 bases). TRBV6-7 is assigned to the ORF class and has an uncertain function. This CDR3 is 17 amino acids long. V was shortened by 8 bases and J by 0 bases, with 21 bases between the two germline ends. The CDR3 loop is CASCLRPSDTSTDTQYF. In DNA form, the CDR3 reads TGTGCCAGCTGTCTTAGGCCTAGCGACACTAGCACAGATACGCAGTATTTT.

The sample holds a few counts of this clone. The chain joins TRBV2 to TRBJ1-5; the D gene is possibly TRBD1 (5 bases). The CDR3 runs to 13 residues. V was shortened by 4 bases and J by 4 bases, with 8 bases between the two germline ends. Germline CDR1 and CDR2: SNHLY and FYNNEI. CDR3 in amino acids: CASSAQANQPQHF. CDR3 nucleotides: TGTGCCAGCAGTGCACAGGCTAATCAGCCCCAGCATTTT.

CDR3 protein: CASSTRLAGDEQFF. The CDR3 region has the DNA TGTGCCAGCAGCACCCGACTAGCGGGAGACGAGCAGTTCTTC. The rearrangement links TRBV7-3 to TRBJ2-1; the match to TRBD2 covers 12 bases. The CDR3 is 14 residues long. The germline V gene has CDR1 SGHTA and CDR2 FQGTGA. V lost 5 bases to trimming and J lost 10 bases; unmatched junction nucleotides: 6. Looking up the rest from reference TRBV7-3 and TRBJ2-1 gives the full variable domain: GAGVSQTPSNKVTEKGKYVELRCDPISGHTALYWYRQSLGQGPEFLIYFQGTGAADDSGLPNDRFFAVRPEGSVSTLKIQRTERGDSAVYLCASSTRLAGDEQFFGPGTRLTVL.

This chain joins TRBV28 and TRBJ1-2, with 8 bases that match TRBD1. V was clipped by 5 bases and J by 1 base; unmatched bases: 12. CDR3 length equals 17 residues. Per the germline V gene, CDR1 is MDHEN and CDR2 is SYDVKM. For the CDR3, the DNA is TGTGCCAGCAGTCCGAGAACCGGGACAGGCTTTAACTATGGCTACACCTTC. It encodes CASSPRTGTGFNYGYTF.

The chain is built from TRBV28 and TRBJ2-5; 9 bases fit TRBD1. This CDR3 contains 16 residues. V lost 3 bases, J lost 5 bases, and 10 bases stayed unmatched. Germline V gives CDR1 MDHEN, CDR2 SYDVKM. CDR3 DNA: TGTGCCAGCAGTTTTGGGACAGGGCTATTCGGGGAGACCCAGTACTTC. Translation: CASSFGTGLFGETQYF.

This chain links TRBV5-1 with TRBJ1-6, with D hard to call. The CDR3 extends over 18 amino acids. Looked up from germline, CDR1 is SGHRS and CDR2 is YFSETQ. Trimming shortened V by 0 bases and J by 9 bases, and 22 bases separated the two germline ends. The CDR3 nucleotides read TGCGCCAGCAGCTTGGACCCACGAGCCGGGGTCCTAGGTTCACCCCTCCACTTT. It codes for CASSLDPRAGVLGSPLHF.

The chain combines TRBV7-2 with TRBJ1-3; D call uncertain. The CDR3 covers 15 residues. Germline-derived CDR1 and CDR2 are SGHTA and FQGNSA. Trimming cost V 1 base and J 4 bases, with 11 bases left between them. The CDR3 sequence is CASSLGPQSGNTIYF. CDR3 in DNA: TGTGCCAGCAGCTTAGGGCCTCAGAGCGGAAACACCATATATTTT.

This chain joins TRBV7-8 and TRBJ2-3, with D possibly matching TRBD1 (8 bases). Per the germline V gene, CDR1 is SGHVS and CDR2 is FQNEAQ. Deletions cut 7 bases from V and 4 bases from J, with 15 bases between. The CDR3 consists of 14 residues. CDR3 DNA sequence: TGTGCCAGCACGGACAGGGCGGGGGCAGATACGCAGTATTTT. It specifies CASTDRAGADTQYF.

Regarding this clone: The sample carries other DNA sequences with the same CDR3. The chain combines TRBV7-3 with TRBJ1-3; D call uncertain. Germline V gene lookup returns CDR1 SGHTA and CDR2 FQGTGA. The CDR3 consists of 11 residues. V was pared by 9 bases and J by 3 bases, with 6 bases between. Written as DNA, the CDR3 is TGTGCCAGTGGGGTTGGAAACACCATATATTTT. This encodes CASGVGNTIYF.

CDR3 region: CASSAPLGRGTTEAFF. DNA for the CDR3: TGTGCCAGCAGCGCACCATTGGGCAGGGGGACCACTGAAGCTTTCTTT. The rearrangement joins TRBV7-8 to TRBJ1-1, with 7 bases that match TRBD1. The trim removed 5 bases at V and 4 bases at J, leaving 13 bases unmatched. CDR1 is SGHVS, CDR2 FQNEAQ, per germline. The CDR3 is 16 residues long.

The rearrangement uses TRBV7-2 and TRBJ2-5; 11 bases match TRBD2. The CDR3 consists of 18 residues. V lost 5 bases and J lost 3; bases outside the gene matches: 14. Germline lookup yields CDR1 SGHTA and CDR2 FQGNSA. The CDR3 sequence is CASSPRGWLAGGKETQYF. The DNA for the CDR3 is TGTGCCAGCAGCCCTCGGGGTTGGCTAGCGGGAGGAAAAGAGACCCAGTACTTC.

Here the CDR3 reads CASSLDLITPTQHF. Here the CDR3 DNA reads TGTGCCAGCAGCTTAGATCTTATTACGCCTACCCAGCATTTT. This rearrangement joins TRBV7-2 to TRBJ1-5; D is unresolved. The CDR3 contains 14 residues. Germline V gene lookup returns CDR1 SGHTA and CDR2 FQGNSA. V was cut by 1 base and J by 11 bases, with 15 bases left in between. The full variable domain, completed using reference TRBV7-2 and TRBJ1-5, is GAGVSQSPSNKVTEKGKDVELRCDPISGHTALYWYRQSLGQGLEFLIYFQGNSAPDKSGLPSDRFSAERTGGSVSTLTIQRTQQEDSAVYLCASSLDLITPTQHFGDGTRLSIL.

This sequence joins TRBV19 and TRBJ2-7, with D possibly TRBD1 on 5 matching bases. Trimming left V 5 bases short and J 4 bases short, with 15 bases between. This CDR3 comprises 14 residues. Germline CDR1 and CDR2: LNHDA and SQIVND (reference sequence). In DNA form, the CDR3 reads TGTGCCAGTAGTGTCCAGGGAACCACTTACGAGCAGTACTTC. Its protein product is CASSVQGTTYEQYF.

This clone was picked up one time. The chain has TRBV5-6 and TRBJ1-1; TRBD1 aligns across 9 bases. Germline CDR1 is SGHDT and CDR2 is YYEEEE. Trimming removed 4 bases from V and 4 bases from J; junction bases left unmatched: 8. The CDR3 covers 15 residues. The CDR3 bases are TGTGCCAGCAGCGGGGGGACAGGGTGGGGCACTGAAGCTTTCTTT. Translated, it gives CASSGGTGWGTEAFF.

The chain is built from TRBV5-1 and TRBJ2-5; D may be TRBD2 (6 bases). The V end was cut by 3 bases, the J end by 4 bases, with 16 bases between. CDR1 SGHRS and CDR2 YFSETQ come from the germline V gene. This CDR3 has 15 residues. The CDR3 DNA is TGCGCCAGCAGCTCGCTGTGGGGGGTCGGAGAGACCCAGTACTTC. Protein: CASSSLWGVGETQYF.

The CDR3 region is CASTQAANTGELFF. CDR3 coding DNA: TGTGCCAGCACGCAAGCGGCGAACACCGGGGAGCTGTTTTTT. This chain connects TRBV2 to TRBJ2-2, with a possible D match to TRBD2 (5 bases). V gave up 7 bases and J gave up 0 bases, with 9 bases separating them. CDR1 and CDR2 (germline): SNHLY, FYNNEI. The CDR3 totals 14 residues.

The V call is TRBV9, the J call TRBJ2-3; possibly TRBD2 for D (5 bases). Trimming stripped 1 base from V and 4 bases from J, with 16 bases between. Germline V gene data show CDR1 as SGDLS and CDR2 as YYNGEE. This CDR3 is built from 16 residues. DNA of the CDR3: TGTGCCAGCAGCGTAAGCCCGGGAACTTTGGCAGATACGCAGTATTTT. Translating it yields CASSVSPGTLADTQYF.

The chain uses TRBV7-8 and TRBJ1-2; 7 nucleotides align to TRBD1. V lost 1 base, J lost 2 bases, and 7 bases stayed unmatched. This CDR3 is 16 amino acids long. Germline CDR1 SGHVS, CDR2 FQNEAQ. CDR3 coding DNA: TGTGCCAGCAGCTTAGGAGGGTTGGGACAGAACTATGGCTACACCTTC. Residues: CASSLGGLGQNYGYTF.